This T cell receptor (beta chain) was sequenced in a study of beta chain features in type 1 diabetes. Findings and caveats of the study: Among all four CD4+ subsets, Type 1 diabetes patients had TCRB CDR3s that were moderately but significantly shorter. Any HLA type influence on TCRB rearrangement was left unresolved here. Possibly, sequencing cDNA over-represented cells that had high TCR expression levels.

As every portion of the isolated RNA was reverse transcribed, the sequencing read expressed TCRB transcripts. The repertoire was sequenced with immunoSEQ multiplex PCR; TCRdb's copy has only in-frame clones and lacks some. The sample has about 340,000 clones, 13% seen once. From germline, CDR1 is SGHTA and CDR2 FQGNSA. Between the trimmed V and J ends, which lost 3 bases and 6 bases, there was a span of 8 bases. This CDR3 comprises 12 residues. For this clone: Its specificity is unknown.

The chain carries TRBV7-2 and TRBJ1-1, with D maybe TRBD1 (5 bases). The TCR originated in a woman in her late teens or twenties with type 1 diabetes. The sample taken for sequencing was naive CD4+ T cells from blood. CDR3 loop: CASSFGGPEAFF. The CDR3 nucleotides are TGTGCCAGCAGCTTCGGGGGACCTGAAGCTTTCTTT. Supplemented by reference TRBV7-2 and TRBJ1-1, the full variable domain reads GAGVSQSPSNKVTEKGKDVELRCDPISGHTALYWYRQSLGQGLEFLIYFQGNSAPDKSGLPSDRFSAERTGGSVSTLTIQRTQQEDSAVYLCASSFGGPEAFFGQGTRLTVV.